This TCR beta chain was identified in a study of a mutant IDH1 vaccine in newly diagnosed glioma. The wider study: Treated patients had a mean age of 40.4 years and a roughly 60% male, roughly 40% female split.

About this clone itself: Its antigen is unknown.

The germline gives CDR1 MNHEY, CDR2 SVGAGI. V shed 5 bases and J 7 bases; nucleotides not matched to a gene: 7. The CDR3 length is 13 residues. Assay: immunoSEQ multiplex PCR; the TCRdb copy retains only in-frame clones and omits some. The sample has fewer than 45,000 clones, roughly 79% seen once. The time point is: week 23, last vaccination. The content of each vaccine dose was 300 ug of mutant IDH1 20-mer peptide, and topical imiquimod accompanied it. Each tumor in the donors was a new WHO grade 3 or 4 astrocytoma, IDH1-mutant and ATRX-lost. Broader study findings: It was just under 95% of patients that developed vaccine-induced immune responses. Changes in the top peripheral T cell clonotypes seemingly had no bearing on pseudoprogression.

Sample: PBMCs, taken from a glioma patient whose treatment included an IDH1 peptide vaccine. The TCR sequence derives from a woman aged 40 to 49 with glioma. Some clones in this sample may be carry-over from other donors' samples. The J gene is TRBJ1-1, the V gene TRBV6-5; 7 bases are shared with TRBD1. CDR3 sequence reads: CASSRSRDSEAFF. In nucleotides, the CDR3 is TGTGCCAGCAGTCGATCCCGGGACAGTGAAGCTTTCTTT.